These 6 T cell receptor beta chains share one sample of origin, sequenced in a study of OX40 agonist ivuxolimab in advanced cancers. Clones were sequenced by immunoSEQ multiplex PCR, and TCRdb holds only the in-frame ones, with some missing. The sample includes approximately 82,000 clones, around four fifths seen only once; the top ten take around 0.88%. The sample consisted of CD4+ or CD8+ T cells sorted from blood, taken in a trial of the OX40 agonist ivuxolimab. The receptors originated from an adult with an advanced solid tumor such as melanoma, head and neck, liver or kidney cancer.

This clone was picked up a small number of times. The CDR3 is CAISEGGWRAEAFF. Here the CDR3 DNA reads TGTGCCATCAGTGAAGGGGGATGGCGAGCTGAAGCTTTCTTT. The chain couples TRBV10-3 to TRBJ1-1; a weak D match, TRBD1 (6 bases). V lost 3 bases and J lost 6, with 14 bases in between. Germline V CDR1 and CDR2: ENHRY, SYGVKD. The CDR3 totals 14 residues.

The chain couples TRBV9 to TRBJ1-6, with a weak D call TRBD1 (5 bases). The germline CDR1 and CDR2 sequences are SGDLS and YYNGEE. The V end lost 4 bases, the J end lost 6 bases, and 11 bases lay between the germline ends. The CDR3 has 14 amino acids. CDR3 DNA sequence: TGTGCCAGCAGCTTAAGACAGACTAATTCACCCCTCCACTTT. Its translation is CASSLRQTNSPLHF.

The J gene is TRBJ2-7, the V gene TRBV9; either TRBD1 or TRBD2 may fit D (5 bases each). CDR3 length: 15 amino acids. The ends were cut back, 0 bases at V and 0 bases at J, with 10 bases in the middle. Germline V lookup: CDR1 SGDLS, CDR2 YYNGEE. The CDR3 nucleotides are TGTGCCAGCAGCGTAGGAGGGGATACCTCCTACGAGCAGTACTTC. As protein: CASSVGGDTSYEQYF.

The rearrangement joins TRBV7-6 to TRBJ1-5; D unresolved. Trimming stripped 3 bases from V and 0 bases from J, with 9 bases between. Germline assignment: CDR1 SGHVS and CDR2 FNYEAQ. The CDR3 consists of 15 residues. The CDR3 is CASSFGGYSNQPQHF. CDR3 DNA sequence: TGTGCCAGCAGCTTCGGAGGGTATAGCAATCAGCCCCAGCATTTT.

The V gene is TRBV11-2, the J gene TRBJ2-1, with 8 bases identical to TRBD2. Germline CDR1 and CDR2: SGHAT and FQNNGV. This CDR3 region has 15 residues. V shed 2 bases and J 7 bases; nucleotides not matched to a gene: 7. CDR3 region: CASSLNGGAGNEQFF. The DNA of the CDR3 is TGTGCCAGCAGCTTAAACGGGGGGGCCGGTAATGAGCAGTTCTTC.

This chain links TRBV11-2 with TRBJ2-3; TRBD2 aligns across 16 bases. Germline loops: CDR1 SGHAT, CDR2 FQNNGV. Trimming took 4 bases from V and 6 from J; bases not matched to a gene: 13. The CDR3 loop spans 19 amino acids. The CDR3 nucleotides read TGTGCCAGCAGCTCCCTGGGGACTAGCGGGGGGGCAGGTTGGGATACGCAGTATTTT. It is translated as CASSSLGTSGGAGWDTQYF.